One sample yielded the 19 T cell receptor beta chains listed below, sequenced in a study of T cells in Graves' hyperthyroidism and ophthalmopathy. Using RNA transcripts as the source, TCR beta CDR3 regions were amplified. Using the HTBI primer set, a first-round RT-PCR was run on the TCR CDR3. TCRdb re-called the multiplex PCR reads through MiXCR, storing one row per CDR3 protein. Of roughly 580,000 distinct CDR3 sequences in the sample, approximately 15% were seen once. Material for sequencing was blood. The receptors here all came from a woman aged 30 to 39 with Graves' hyperthyroidism that later progressed to Graves' ophthalmopathy.

The V and J genes are TRBV29-1 and TRBJ1-2, with TRBD1 matching 8 bases. The length of the CDR3 is 15 residues. V was pared by 2 bases and J by 1 base, with 6 bases of the junction left unmatched. In germline, CDR1 is SQVTM, CDR2 ANQGSEA. CDR3 DNA: TGCAGCGTTGAACGGCAGGGGGCGGGTAACTATGGCTACACCTTC. Amino acid sequence: CSVERQGAGNYGYTF.

V gene TRBV19 combines with J gene TRBJ1-3, with D tentatively TRBD1 (5 bases). The CDR3 runs 15 residues. The V gene's germline CDR1 is LNHDA and CDR2 SQIVND (reference sequence). V lost 6 bases to trimming and J lost 0 bases, with 12 bases between them. The CDR3 loop is CASRKLGDSGNTIYF. CDR3 DNA sequence: TGTGCCAGTAGGAAGCTAGGGGACTCTGGAAACACCATATATTTT. Full variable domain (missing parts from reference TRBV19 and TRBJ1-3): DGGITQSPKYLFRKEGQNVTLSCEQNLNHDAMYWYRQDPGQGLRLIYYSQIVNDFQKGDIAEGYSVSREKKESFPLTVTSAQKNPTAFYLCASRKLGDSGNTIYFGEGSWLTVV.

This clonotype appeared many times. As DNA, the CDR3 is TGTGCCAGCAGGCATGGACAGGAACCCAATCAGCCCCAGCATTTT. Translating it yields CASRHGQEPNQPQHF. The chain joins TRBV12-3 or TRBV12-4 to TRBJ1-5; 7 bases align to TRBD1. The CDR3 spans 15 residues. J lost 3 bases, V lost 6 bases, and 8 bases had no gene match.

This clonotype was found a few times. The V gene is TRBV20-1, the J gene TRBJ1-5; D not certain. The CDR3 sequence is 13 residues long. Trimming removed 6 bases at V and 2 bases at J, with 11 bases between. The germline gives CDR1 DFQATT, CDR2 SNEGSKA (reference sequence). CDR3 nucleotides: TGCAGTGCCACAGACGGTGGCAATCAGCCCCAGCATTTT. Protein: CSATDGGNQPQHF.

The sample holds a few counts of this clonotype. The chain couples TRBV19 to TRBJ1-3, with D possibly matching TRBD1 (6 bases). V lost 4 bases and J 0 bases, leaving 19 bases between the germline ends. Looked up from germline, CDR1 is LNHDA and CDR2 is SQIVND (reference sequence). This CDR3 has 18 amino acids. The CDR3 spells CASSRRQATGLSGNTIYF. CDR3 nucleotide sequence: TGTGCCAGTAGTAGGCGACAGGCCACCGGTCTCTCTGGAAACACCATATATTTT.

This clonotype was observed at least ten times. The CDR3 nucleotides read TGTGCCAGCAGTAAGGACAGGGCAGAAGGCTACACCTTC. This gives the protein CASSKDRAEGYTF. The chain combines TRBV28 with TRBJ1-2; 8 bases fit TRBD1. Germline CDR1 MDHEN, CDR2 SYDVKM. V lost 5 bases to trimming and J lost 8 bases; unmatched junction nucleotides: 7. The CDR3 is 13 amino acids.

As regards this clonotype: This may be a read error, as it is one base from a much larger clone. V and J are TRBV15 and TRBJ1-1; 9 bases map to TRBD1. Trimming took 9 bases from V and 6 from J; bases not matched to a gene: 5. Germline CDR1 and CDR2: LNHNV and YYDKDF (reference sequence). The CDR3 has 12 amino acids. CDR3 sequence reads: CATGTGGAEAFF. The CDR3 DNA sequence: TGTGCCACAGGCACAGGGGGCGCTGAAGCTTTCTTT.

V gene TRBV11-2 combines with J gene TRBJ1-4, with D possibly being TRBD1 (6 bases). V lost 7 bases and J lost 13, with 31 bases in between. Germline V gene data show CDR1 as SGHAT and CDR2 as FQNNGV. This CDR3 spans 17 amino acids. The CDR3 reads CASNPRGIRDVGGILFF. Here the CDR3 DNA reads TGTGCCAGCAACCCCAGGGGCATCCGGGACGTTGGGGGGATACTGTTTTTT. The complete variable domain, with remaining parts taken from reference TRBV11-2 and TRBJ1-4, reads EAGVAQSPRYKIIEKRQSVAFWCNPISGHATLYWYQQILGQGPKLLIQFQNNGVVDDSQLPKDRFSAERLKGVDSTLKIQPAKLEDSAVYLCASNPRGIRDVGGILFFGSGTQLSVL.

This clonotype was counted only a few times. The V call is TRBV29-1, the J call TRBJ2-7; 7 bases are a match to TRBD2. V gave up 7 bases and J gave up 4 bases; unmatched junction bases: 13. The CDR3 is 14 residues long. Germline V lookup: CDR1 SQVTM, CDR2 ANQGSEA. Written as DNA, the CDR3 is TGCAGCGCCCGAACTAGCGCCGGTGGATACGAGCAGTACTTC. This codes for CSARTSAGGYEQYF.

This rearrangement joins TRBV25-1 to TRBJ2-7; 8 positions agree with TRBD1. After removal of 5 bases from V and 3 bases from J, the junction contained 6 bases not matched to a gene. Germline assignment: CDR1 MGHDK and CDR2 SYGVNS. The CDR3 consists of 14 residues. The CDR3 is CASSPRDRNYEQYF. DNA for the CDR3: TGTGCCAGCAGTCCCCGGGACAGGAACTACGAGCAGTACTTC.

This clonotype was seen repeatedly, ten times or more. This rearrangement joins TRBV3-1 to TRBJ2-1; 12 nucleotides line up with TRBD2. The CDR3 consists of 15 residues. The germline gives CDR1 LGHDT, CDR2 YNNKEL (reference sequence). The V and J ends lost 4 bases and 8 bases, in that order; junction bases with no gene match: 6. This CDR3 reads CASSLTSGSGDEQFF. The CDR3 DNA sequence: TGTGCCAGCAGCCTGACTAGCGGGAGCGGGGATGAGCAGTTCTTC.

As regards this clonotype: A read error may be the cause here, since a much bigger clone is one base away. Since no conserved phenylalanine or tryptophan closes the CDR3, a read error is the likely cause. The J gene is TRBJ1-6, the V gene TRBV7-2, with D tentatively TRBD1 (6 bases). From germline, CDR1 is SGHTA and CDR2 FQGNSA. CDR3 length equals 17 residues. The V end lost 2 bases, the J end lost 0 bases, and 11 bases lay between the germline ends. The CDR3 DNA reads TGTGCCAGCAGCTTAAGGGGGGCGAGCTCCTATAATTCACCCCTCCACCTT. Amino acid sequence: CASSLRGASSYNSPLHL.

This clonotype was seen a handful of times. This chain's CDR3 is CASRRRDGSYEQYF. The CDR3 nucleotides read TGTGCCAGCAGGCGACGGGACGGATCCTACGAGCAGTACTTC. The chain combines TRBV5-5 with TRBJ2-7, with D possibly called TRBD1 or TRBD2 (5 bases each). CDR3 length: 14 residues. V lost 5 bases, J lost 1 base, and 13 bases lay in between. The germline V gene has CDR1 SGHKS and CDR2 YYEKEE (reference sequence).

Ten or more counts support this clonotype. The gene calls are TRBV20-1 and TRBJ1-1, with 7 bases identical to TRBD1. V was clipped by 1 base and J by 7 bases; unmatched bases: 12. The CDR3 runs 15 residues. CDR1 and CDR2 from the germline V gene are DFQATT and SNEGSKA (reference sequence). DNA for the CDR3: TGCAGTGCTAGAGGCGGACAGGCGGGCTATAATGAAGCTTTCTTT. This codes for CSARGGQAGYNEAFF.

This clonotype was observed at least ten times. This chain joins TRBV19 and TRBJ1-1; D is uncertain. The CDR3 consists of 16 residues. In germline, CDR1 is LNHDA, CDR2 SQIVND (reference sequence). The V and J ends lost 8 bases and 1 base respectively, with 20 bases between them. DNA for the CDR3: TGTGCCAGTCAGCCGGCTGGGAGGGCCTCGAACACTGAAGCTTTCTTT. Translated: CASQPAGRASNTEAFF.

This clonotype has at least ten counts. The genes are TRBV24-1 and TRBJ2-3; D remains ambiguous. Germline CDR1 is KGHDR and CDR2 is SFDVKD. The CDR3 runs 14 residues. Trimming left V 3 bases short and J 0 bases short, with 6 bases between. Here the CDR3 DNA reads TGTGCCACCAGTGATAAGGACAGCACAGATACGCAGTATTTT. Translating gives CATSDKDSTDTQYF.

This clonotype was seen at least ten times. CDR3 in amino acids: CASSPQGGLTEAFF. The CDR3 DNA follows: TGTGCCAGCAGTCCCCAGGGCGGACTAACTGAAGCTTTCTTT. This rearrangement joins TRBV6-1 to TRBJ1-1; D might be TRBD1 (5 bases). Trimming stripped 5 bases from V and 5 bases from J, with 15 bases between. This CDR3 is built from 14 residues. Germline V gene data show CDR1 as MNHNS and CDR2 as SASEGT.

This clonotype was recorded at least ten times. The junction does not match germline at one end; this may be a read error. This chain links TRBV12-3 or TRBV12-4 with TRBJ1-2; tentative D call: TRBD1 (5 bases). The CDR3 totals 16 residues. Here the CDR3 DNA reads TGTGCCGGCAGTCCGACAGTGTCGATAGGTCGTCAAGGCTACACCTTC. Amino acid sequence: CAGSPTVSIGRQGYTF.

This clonotype was recorded many times. The chain joins TRBV10-3 to TRBJ2-2, with 8 bases identical to TRBD2. CDR1 and CDR2 from the germline V gene are ENHRY and SYGVKD. The V gene end was trimmed by 0 bases and the J gene end by 4 bases; junction bases not matched to a gene: 7. The CDR3 covers 17 residues. The CDR3 nucleotides are TGTGCCATCAGTGAGTCAACTAGCGGAGCCGGCACCGGGGAGCTGTTTTTT. This gives the protein CAISESTSGAGTGELFF.